This entry concerns a single TCR beta chain. This sample was taken from a study of T-cell reconstitution after alpha-beta-depleted transplantation in children. The ends lost 5 bases at V and 5 bases at J; junction bases unmatched: 8. The CDR3 has 15 residues. Preparing the TCRbeta library involved the use of unique molecular identifiers. TCRdb re-analysed the PCR reads in MiXCR, keeping a single row per CDR3 protein. The sample records around 580,000 distinct CDR3 sequences, roughly a quarter being singletons. This clonotype was sampled from a boy under two years old with Wiskott-Aldrich syndrome, due to receive a stem cell transplant. V is TRBV12-3 or TRBV12-4 and J is TRBJ2-2, with TRBD2 matching 7 bases. Sequenced here: PBMCs, sampled before TCRalphabeta/CD19-depleted stem cell transplant. CDR3 in amino acids: CASSRSSGKTGELFF. Here the CDR3 DNA reads TGTGCCAGCAGTCGTTCAAGCGGGAAGACCGGGGAGCTGTTTTTT.